These T cell receptor beta chains were read from a single sample in a study of cytomegalovirus exposure and HLA in healthy donors. Produced via immunoSEQ multiplex PCR; TCRdb's table is partial and in-frame only. The sample has fewer than 200,000 clones, approximately 86% seen once. Specimen: PBMCs. The receptors derive from a man aged 25 to 40 in good health and CMV-seropositive. The CDR3 runs from the conserved cysteine through the conserved F or W. D genes are given only for firm matches. The size field is filled for only some rows; it gives once, few, many or a size class.

d_call | j_call | clone_size | v_call | cdr3_nt | cdr3_aa
TRBD2 | TRBJ2-1 | . | TRBV29-1 | TGCAGCGGCTTAGGGACTAGCGAAAAGACCTCCTACAATGAGCAGTTCTTC | CSGLGTSEKTSYNEQFF
TRBD2 | TRBJ2-3 | . | TRBV5-1 | TGCGCCAGCAGCCCCGGACTAGCGGGAGGGCCGAGGACAGATACGCAGTATTTT | CASSPGLAGGPRTDTQYF
. | TRBJ1-1 | . | TRBV6-4 | TGTGCCAGCAAGGGAGGGTACGATGGCACTGAAGCTTTCTTT | CASKGGYDGTEAFF
. | TRBJ1-4 | . | TRBV15 | TGTGCCACCAGCAACCAGAGGGAAGAGAAACTGTTTTTT | CATSNQREEKLFF
. | TRBJ1-5 | few | TRBV13 | TGTGCCAGCAGCCTGGGGGGGGATCAGCCCCAGCATTTT | CASSLGGDQPQHF
. | TRBJ2-7 | . | TRBV5-1 | TGCGCCAGCAGCACGGCGCCAGGGGCCTACGAGCAGTACTTC | CASSTAPGAYEQYF
TRBD2 | TRBJ2-7 | . | TRBV11-3 | TGTGCCAGCAGCTTAGATTTCGGGGGGGACGAGCAGTACTTC | CASSLDFGGDEQYF
. | TRBJ1-1 | . | TRBV6-5 | TGTGCCAGCAGTCAGACCGACATGAACACTGAAGCTTTCTTT | CASSQTDMNTEAFF
. | TRBJ2-3 | once | TRBV29-1 | TGCAGCGCCAAGCGAGGGGGGCCGACACGCACAGATACGCAGTATTTT | CSAKRGGPTRTDTQYF
TRBD1 | TRBJ1-3 | . | TRBV7-9 | TGTGCCAGCAGCTTCGGACAGGGCATATATTTT | CASSFGQGIYF
. | TRBJ2-7 | . | TRBV4-1 | TGCGCCAGCAGCCACGGGGGTAGGGACGAGCAGTACTTC | CASSHGGRDEQYF
. | TRBJ1-2 | . | TRBV23-1 | TGCGCCAGCAGTCAATGGGACCGGGACAAAGAAAAGGTAGAAGATGGCTACACCTTC | CASSQWDRDKEKVEDGYTF
. | TRBJ2-7 | . | TRBV13 | TGTGCCAGCAGCTTAGACCGGGGGATGTCCTACGAGCAGTACTTC | CASSLDRGMSYEQYF
TRBD2 | TRBJ2-3 | . | TRBV5-1 | TGCGCCAGCAGCTCGACTAGCGGGGTCACAGATACGCAGTATTTT | CASSSTSGVTDTQYF
. | TRBJ2-7 | few | TRBV9 | TGTGCCAGCAGCCCTCAGGGCGCCTACGAGCAGTACTTC | CASSPQGAYEQYF
. | TRBJ2-3 | . | TRBV9 | TGTGCCAGCAGCCCCGCCCGGGCAGATACGCAGTATTTT | CASSPARADTQYF
. | TRBJ2-3 | . | TRBV2 | TGTGCCAGCTCACCCCTGGAGGGCGTAGATACGCAGTATTTT | CASSPLEGVDTQYF
. | TRBJ2-6 | once | TRBV4-3 | TGCGCCAGCAGCCAGGGGGGAAGTCTCTCCCTCTCTGGGGCCAACGTCCTGACTTTC | CASSQGGSLSLSGANVLTF
TRBD2 | TRBJ2-5 | . | TRBV28 | TGTGCCAGCAGTTTGGCGACTAGCGGAACGGAGACCCAGTACTTC | CASSLATSGTETQYF
. | TRBJ2-1 | . | TRBV5-1 | TGCGCCAGCAGCTTGGTGGCCGGCTCCTACAATGAGCAGTTCTTC | CASSLVAGSYNEQFF
. | TRBJ2-7 | . | TRBV6-6 | TGTGCCAGCAGTTACTCAGGCCCCTACGAGCAGTACTTC | CASSYSGPYEQYF
TRBD2 | TRBJ2-2 | . | TRBV27 | TGTGCCAGCAGTTCCCTGGGACTAGCGGGAGGGCGGAACGGGGAGCTGTTTTTT | CASSSLGLAGGRNGELFF
TRBD1 | TRBJ2-7 | few | TRBV7-9 | TGTGCCAGCAGCCGACAGGGACGAGGGGGCGACGAGCAGTACTTC | CASSRQGRGGDEQYF
. | TRBJ1-3 | . | TRBV11-2 | TGTGCCAGCAGCTTAGTTTCCGGACATTTCTCTGGAAACACCATATATTTT | CASSLVSGHFSGNTIYF
TRBD2 | TRBJ2-1 | . | TRBV30 | TGTGCCTGGAGCCGGACTAGCGGCTACAATGAGCAGTTCTTC | CAWSRTSGYNEQFF
. | TRBJ2-7 | . | TRBV28 | TGTGCCAGCACCGAACCCCCGGGTGGGCAGTACTTC | CASTEPPGGQYF
. | TRBJ1-3 | . | TRBV6-5 | TGTGCCAGCAAGGGGGGCCAAGGGAACACCATATATTTT | CASKGGQGNTIYF
TRBD1 | TRBJ1-6 | . | TRBV6-6 | TGTGCCAGCAGTTATAGTCCAGGGGGACGCTCACCCCTCCACTTT | CASSYSPGGRSPLHF
TRBD1 | TRBJ2-7 | . | TRBV11-2 | TGTGCCAGCAGACAACTCCGGGACAGCCCCCACTACGAGCAGTACTTC | CASRQLRDSPHYEQYF
. | TRBJ2-7 | few | TRBV27 | TGTGCCAGTCGTTGGGACGGGATCTCCTACGAGCAGTACTTC | CASRWDGISYEQYF
. | TRBJ1-1 | . | TRBV7-6 | TGTGCCAGCAGCTTAGGGCAGGGTTATGGCACTGAAGCTTTCTTT | CASSLGQGYGTEAFF
. | TRBJ2-7 | . | TRBV21-1 | TGTGCCAGCAGCAAAGCCGGGACAGGGGTCCACGAGCAGTACTTC | CASSKAGTGVHEQYF
. | TRBJ2-7 | . | TRBV7-9 | TGTGCCAGCAGCTCCCTGGAGAACGAGCAGTACTTC | CASSSLENEQYF
. | TRBJ1-1 | . | TRBV5-4 | TGTGCCAGCAGCTTTAATCGGGGTTTCACTGAAGCTTTCTTT | CASSFNRGFTEAFF
. | TRBJ2-7 | . | TRBV12-5 | TGTGCTAGTGGTCTCGGGAATTACGAGCAGTACTTC | CASGLGNYEQYF
. | TRBJ2-3 | . | TRBV29-1 | TGCAGCGTTGTTCGGTCCGCTTCTAGCACAGATACGCAGTATTTT | CSVVRSASSTDTQYF
TRBD1 | TRBJ2-7 | few | TRBV5-1 | TGCGCCAGCAGCTCGGGACAGGCGAGATACGAGCAGTACTTC | CASSSGQARYEQYF
TRBD1 | TRBJ1-5 | . | TRBV19 | TGTGCCAGTAGAACACAGGGGGCAAGCAATCAGCCCCAGCATTTT | CASRTQGASNQPQHF
TRBD2 | TRBJ2-7 | . | TRBV5-5 | TGTGCCAGCAGCTTGGCCGGGACTAGCGGGACCGTCGGCTACGAGCAGTACTTC | CASSLAGTSGTVGYEQYF
. | TRBJ1-2 | . | TRBV5-6 | TGTGCCAGCAGCCGCGACGGGAATCTCTATGGCTACACCTTC | CASSRDGNLYGYTF
TRBD2 | TRBJ2-1 | . | TRBV4-1 | TGCGCCAGCAGCCAAGGATTCATGACTAGCGGGAGGCTTAATGAGCAGTTCTTC | CASSQGFMTSGRLNEQFF
TRBD2 | TRBJ2-1 | . | TRBV7-7 | TGTGCTAGCAGCCCGACTAGCGTCGCCTACAATGAGCAGTTCTTC | CASSPTSVAYNEQFF
. | TRBJ2-3 | once | TRBV12-5 | TGTGCTAGTGGTTTGCGGGGAGGCACAGATACGCAGTATTTT | CASGLRGGTDTQYF
TRBD1 | TRBJ1-4 | . | TRBV7-9 | TGTGCCACCAGGGGGGCAACTAATGAAAAACTGTTTTTT | CATRGATNEKLFF
. | TRBJ2-2 | few | TRBV6-4 | TGTGCCAGCAGTCTTGGAGGGGGGATGGTCTCCGGGGAGCTGTTTTTT | CASSLGGGMVSGELFF